A selection of T cell receptor beta chains follows, all from one sample in a study of blood T cell repertoires in COVID-19. Some clones are missing from TCRdb's copy, which holds only in-frame ones; the method was immunoSEQ multiplex PCR. This table has roughly 250,000 clones, about four fifths appearing once. Sequencing was performed on peripheral blood. Receptor source: a woman in her fifties or sixties with active or convalescent COVID-19. The CDR3 runs from the conserved cysteine through the conserved F or W. A D gene is named only where the DNA matches it firmly. Not all rows give a size; the values are once, few, many and, for expanded clones, a class.

clone size	V gene	J gene	D gene	CDR3 protein	CDR3 DNA
.	TRBV18	TRBJ1-2	.	CASSTDSNYGYTF	TGTGCCAGCTCAACGGACAGTAACTATGGCTACACCTTC
.	TRBV6-5	TRBJ1-1	TRBD1	CASIPTGQNTEAFF	TGTGCCAGCATCCCGACAGGGCAGAACACTGAAGCTTTCTTT
few	TRBV6-1	TRBJ2-7	.	CASSEGGVLVYEQYF	TGTGCCAGCAGTGAAGGCGGGGTCCTAGTCTACGAGCAGTACTTC
once	TRBV9	TRBJ1-5	.	CASSVGFFSNQPQHF	TGTGCCAGCAGCGTAGGTTTCTTTAGCAATCAGCCCCAGCATTTT
.	TRBV7-6	TRBJ2-2	TRBD2	CASSTSGLNTGELFF	TGTGCCAGCAGTACTAGCGGCCTAAACACCGGGGAGCTGTTTTTT
.	TRBV6-6	TRBJ2-7	TRBD1	CASSTGQGSAYEQYF	TGTGCCAGCAGTACGGGACAGGGGTCGGCCTACGAGCAGTACTTC
.	TRBV12-3/TRBV12-4	TRBJ1-2	.	CASSLPGDYGYTF	TGTGCCAGCAGTTTACCGGGAGACTATGGCTACACCTTC
.	TRBV19	TRBJ1-3	.	CASVAGGSGNTIYF	TGTGCCAGCGTGGCGGGGGGCTCTGGAAACACCATATATTTT
.	TRBV4-3	TRBJ1-4	TRBD1	CASSRSQGAGEKLFF	TGCGCCAGCAGCCGCTCCCAGGGGGCCGGTGAAAAACTGTTTTTT
.	TRBV5-1	TRBJ2-7	.	CASSLGPGGTYEQYF	TGCGCCAGCAGCTTGGGTCCCGGCGGTACCTACGAGCAGTACTTC
.	TRBV11-3	TRBJ2-7	TRBD1	CASSPRTGYEQYF	TGTGCCAGCAGCCCGAGGACAGGTTACGAGCAGTACTTC
.	TRBV7-3	TRBJ2-5	.	CASSLGGGQETQYF	TGTGCCAGCAGCTTAGGGGGCGGGCAAGAGACCCAGTACTTC
.	TRBV4-3	TRBJ2-7	.	CASSQDNRGAWEQYF	TGCGCCAGCAGCCAAGATAACCGGGGTGCGTGGGAGCAGTACTTC
.	TRBV14	TRBJ1-4	.	CASSPGHRIFGGEKLFF	TGTGCCAGCAGCCCGGGACACAGGATTTTTGGGGGTGAAAAACTGTTTTTT
.	TRBV7-2	TRBJ1-1	.	CASSIRDWSTEAFF	TGTGCCAGCAGCATCAGGGACTGGAGCACTGAAGCTTTCTTT
few	TRBV14	TRBJ2-2	TRBD1	CASSRQGSHGELFF	TGTGCCAGCAGCCGACAGGGGTCTCACGGGGAGCTGTTTTTT